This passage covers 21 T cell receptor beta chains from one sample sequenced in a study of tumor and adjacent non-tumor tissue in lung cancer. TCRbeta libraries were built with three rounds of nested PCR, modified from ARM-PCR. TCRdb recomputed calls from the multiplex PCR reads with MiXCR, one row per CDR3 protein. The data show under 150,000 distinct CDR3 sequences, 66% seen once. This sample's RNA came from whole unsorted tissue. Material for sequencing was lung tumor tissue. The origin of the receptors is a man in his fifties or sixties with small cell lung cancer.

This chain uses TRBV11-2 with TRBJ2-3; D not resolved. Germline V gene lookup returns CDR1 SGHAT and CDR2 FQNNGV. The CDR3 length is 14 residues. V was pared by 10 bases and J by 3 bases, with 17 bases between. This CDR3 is CAINLACETDTQYF. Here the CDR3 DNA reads TGTGCCATCAACTTAGCTTGTGAAACAGATACGCAGTATTTT.

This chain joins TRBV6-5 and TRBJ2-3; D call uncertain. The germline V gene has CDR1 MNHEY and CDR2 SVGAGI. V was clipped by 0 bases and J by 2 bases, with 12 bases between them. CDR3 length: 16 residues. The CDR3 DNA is TGTGCCAGCAGTTACTCGATTGGTCTTTCCACAGATACGCAGTATTTT. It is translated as CASSYSIGLSTDTQYF.

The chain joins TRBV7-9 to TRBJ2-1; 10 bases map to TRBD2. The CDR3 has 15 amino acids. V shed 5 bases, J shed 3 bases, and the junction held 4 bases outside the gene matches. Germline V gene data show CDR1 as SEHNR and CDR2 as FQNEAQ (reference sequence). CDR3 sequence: CASSGRTSGYNEQFF. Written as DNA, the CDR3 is TGTGCCAGCAGCGGACGGACTAGCGGCTACAATGAGCAGTTCTTC.

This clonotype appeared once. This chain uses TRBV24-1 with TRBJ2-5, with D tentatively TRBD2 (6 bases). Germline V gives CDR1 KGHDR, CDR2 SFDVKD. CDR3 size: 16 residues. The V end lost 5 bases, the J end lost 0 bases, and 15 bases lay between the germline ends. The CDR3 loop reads CATSGRTTWNQETQYF. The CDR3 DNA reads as TGTGCCACCAGTGGCAGGACTACATGGAACCAAGAGACCCAGTACTTC.

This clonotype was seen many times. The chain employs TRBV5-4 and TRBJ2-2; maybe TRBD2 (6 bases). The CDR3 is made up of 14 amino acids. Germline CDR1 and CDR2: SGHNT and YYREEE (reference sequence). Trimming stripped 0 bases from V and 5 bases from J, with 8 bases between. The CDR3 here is CASSLGGETGELFF. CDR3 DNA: TGTGCCAGCAGCTTGGGGGGGGAGACCGGGGAGCTGTTTTTT.

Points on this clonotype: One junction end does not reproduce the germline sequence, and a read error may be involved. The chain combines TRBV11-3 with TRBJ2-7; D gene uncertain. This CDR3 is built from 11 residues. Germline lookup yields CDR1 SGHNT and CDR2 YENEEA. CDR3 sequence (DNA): TGTGCCGGCAGCTTAGAGGCCGAGCACTACTTC. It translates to CAGSLEAEHYF.

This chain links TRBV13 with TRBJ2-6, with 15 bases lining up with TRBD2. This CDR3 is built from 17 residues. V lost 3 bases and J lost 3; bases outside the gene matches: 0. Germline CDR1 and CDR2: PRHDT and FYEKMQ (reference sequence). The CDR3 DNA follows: TGTGCCAGCAGCTTGGGACTAGCGGGAGGTGGGGCCAACGTCCTGACTTTC. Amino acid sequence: CASSLGLAGGGANVLTF.

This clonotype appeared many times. The CDR3 region is CSVASGRGDTQYF. The CDR3 nucleotides read TGCAGCGTTGCTAGCGGGAGGGGAGATACGCAGTATTTT. This chain uses TRBV29-1 with TRBJ2-3; 12 positions agree with TRBD2. The trim removed 4 bases at V and 5 bases at J, leaving 1 base unmatched. CDR3 size: 13 residues. CDR1 SQVTM and CDR2 ANQGSEA come from the germline V gene.

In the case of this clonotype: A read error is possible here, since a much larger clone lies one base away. CDR3 in amino acids: CANSLVGAWEQYF. CDR3 DNA sequence: TGTGCCAACAGTTTAGTAGGGGCGTGGGAGCAGTACTTC. V and J are TRBV12-3 or TRBV12-4 and TRBJ2-7; D possibly corresponds to TRBD1 (5 bases). The CDR3 has 13 amino acids.

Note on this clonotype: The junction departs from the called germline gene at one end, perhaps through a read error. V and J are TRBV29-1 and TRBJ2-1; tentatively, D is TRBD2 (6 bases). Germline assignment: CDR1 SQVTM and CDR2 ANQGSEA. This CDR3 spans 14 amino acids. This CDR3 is CSVLWASAINEQLF. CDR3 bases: TGCAGTGTTCTTTGGGCTAGCGCGATCAATGAGCAGCTCTTC.

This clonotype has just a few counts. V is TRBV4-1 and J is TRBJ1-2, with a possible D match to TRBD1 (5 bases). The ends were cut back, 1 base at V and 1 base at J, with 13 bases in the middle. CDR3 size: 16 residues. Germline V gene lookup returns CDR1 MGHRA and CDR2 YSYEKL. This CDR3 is CASSQVRGDHNYGYTF. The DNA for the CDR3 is TGCGCCAGCAGCCAAGTTCGCGGGGACCATAACTATGGCTACACCTTC.

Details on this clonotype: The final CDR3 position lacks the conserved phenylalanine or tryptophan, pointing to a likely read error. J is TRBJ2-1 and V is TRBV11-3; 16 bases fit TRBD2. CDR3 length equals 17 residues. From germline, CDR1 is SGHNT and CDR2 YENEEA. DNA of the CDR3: TGTGCCAGGAGCTCGGGACTAGCGGGAGGGCCCTACGATGAGCAGTTCCTC. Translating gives CARSSGLAGGPYDEQFL.

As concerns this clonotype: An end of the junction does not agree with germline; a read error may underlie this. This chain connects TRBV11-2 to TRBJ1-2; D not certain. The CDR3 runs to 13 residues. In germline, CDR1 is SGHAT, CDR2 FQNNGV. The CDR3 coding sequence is TGTGCCATCAGCTTATGGGATTTCTATGGCTACATCTTC. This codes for CAISLWDFYGYIF.

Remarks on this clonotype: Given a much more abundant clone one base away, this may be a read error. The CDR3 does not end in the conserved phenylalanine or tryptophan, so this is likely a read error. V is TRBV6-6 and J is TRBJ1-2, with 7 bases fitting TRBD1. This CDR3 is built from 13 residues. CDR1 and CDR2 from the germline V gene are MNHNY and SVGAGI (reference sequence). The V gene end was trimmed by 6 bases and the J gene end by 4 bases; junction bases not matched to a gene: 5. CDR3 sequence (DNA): TGTGCCAGCAGCCCAGGGGGATTCTATGGCTACACCTTA. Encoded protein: CASSPGGFYGYTL.

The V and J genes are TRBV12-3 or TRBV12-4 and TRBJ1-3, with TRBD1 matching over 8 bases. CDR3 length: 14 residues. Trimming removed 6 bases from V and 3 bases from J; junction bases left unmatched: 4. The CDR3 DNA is TGTGCCAGCAGCACGACAGGGGATGGAAACACCATATATTTT. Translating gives CASSTTGDGNTIYF.

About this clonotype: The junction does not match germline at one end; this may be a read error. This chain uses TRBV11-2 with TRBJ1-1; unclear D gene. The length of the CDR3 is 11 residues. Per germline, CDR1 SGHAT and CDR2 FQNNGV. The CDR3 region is CTSSFYTETFF. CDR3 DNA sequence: TGTACCAGCAGCTTTTACACTGAAACTTTCTTT.

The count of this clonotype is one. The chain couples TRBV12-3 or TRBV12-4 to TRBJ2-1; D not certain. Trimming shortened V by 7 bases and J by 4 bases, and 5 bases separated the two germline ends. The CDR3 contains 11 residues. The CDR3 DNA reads TGTGCCAGCATCTCGTACAATGAGCAGTTCTTC. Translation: CASISYNEQFF.

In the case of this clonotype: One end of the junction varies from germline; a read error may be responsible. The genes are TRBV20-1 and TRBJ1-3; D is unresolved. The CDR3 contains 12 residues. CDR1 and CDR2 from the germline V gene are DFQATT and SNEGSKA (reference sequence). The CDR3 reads CRARDNMRTIYF. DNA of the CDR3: TGCAGAGCTAGGGATAATATGAGGACCATATATTTC.

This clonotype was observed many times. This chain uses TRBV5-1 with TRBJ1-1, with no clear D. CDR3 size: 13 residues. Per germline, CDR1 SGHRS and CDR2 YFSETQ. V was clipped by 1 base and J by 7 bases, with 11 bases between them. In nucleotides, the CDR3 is TGCGCCAGCAGCTTGAGTCAGCCAAGTGAAGCTTTCTTT. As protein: CASSLSQPSEAFF.

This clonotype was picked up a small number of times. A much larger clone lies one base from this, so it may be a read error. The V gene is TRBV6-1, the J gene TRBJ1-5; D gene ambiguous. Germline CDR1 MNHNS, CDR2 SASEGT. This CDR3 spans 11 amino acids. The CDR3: CANSGDQPQHF. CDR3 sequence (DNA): TGTGCCAACAGTGGGGATCAGCCCCAGCATTTT.

The CDR3 loop reads CASSLAGGYNGEFF. The CDR3 DNA reads as TGTGCCAGCAGCTTAGCGGGGGGATACAATGGGGAGTTCTTC. The V call is TRBV11-3, the J call TRBJ2-1; 7 positions agree with TRBD2. CDR3 size: 14 residues. With 1 base clipped from V and 14 bases from J, the junction kept 11 bases outside the gene matches. Germline V lookup: CDR1 SGHNT, CDR2 YENEEA.